This T cell receptor beta chain was sequenced for a study of long-term antiretroviral therapy in people with HIV. Trimming took 0 bases from V and 9 from J, leaving 15 bases between them. The CDR3 runs to 15 residues. Germline V gene lookup returns CDR1 MNHEY and CDR2 SMNVEV (reference sequence). The sample holds one count of this clone. The immunoSEQ assay was v3.0, run at survey level. The assay was immunoSEQ multiplex PCR, and TCRdb's table has in-frame clones only and misses some. Found here are under 50,000 clones, 80% to 90% of them singletons; the top ten hold 3.9%. This chain connects TRBV27 to TRBJ2-1, with a weak D call TRBD2 (6 bases). This material consisted of unsorted PBMCs, taken just before starting antiretroviral therapy. The clonotype originates from a woman between 18 and 30 years old with HIV. The CDR3 region is CASSLSTRNMGEQFF. The CDR3 nucleotides read TGTGCCAGCAGTTTATCGACTAGAAATATGGGTGAGCAGTTCTTC.